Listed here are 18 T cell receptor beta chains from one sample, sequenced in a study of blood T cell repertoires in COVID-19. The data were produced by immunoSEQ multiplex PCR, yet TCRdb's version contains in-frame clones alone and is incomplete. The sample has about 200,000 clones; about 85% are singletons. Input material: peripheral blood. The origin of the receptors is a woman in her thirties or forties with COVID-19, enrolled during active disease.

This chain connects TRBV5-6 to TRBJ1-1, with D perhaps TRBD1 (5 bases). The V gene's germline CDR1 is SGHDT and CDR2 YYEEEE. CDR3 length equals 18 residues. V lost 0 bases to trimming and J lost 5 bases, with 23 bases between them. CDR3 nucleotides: TGTGCCAGCAGCTTGGCCACCTCCCCGGAGCCAGGGTGGACTGAAGCTTTCTTT. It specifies CASSLATSPEPGWTEAFF. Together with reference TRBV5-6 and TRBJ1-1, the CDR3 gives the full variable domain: DAGVTQSPTHLIKTRGQQVTLRCSPKSGHDTVSWYQQALGQGPQFIFQYYEEEERQRGNFPDRFSGHQFPNYSSELNVNALLLGDSALYLCASSLATSPEPGWTEAFFGQGTRLTVV.

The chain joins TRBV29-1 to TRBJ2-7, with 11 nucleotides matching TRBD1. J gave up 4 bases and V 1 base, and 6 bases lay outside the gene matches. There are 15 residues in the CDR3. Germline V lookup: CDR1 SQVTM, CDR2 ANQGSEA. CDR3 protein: CSVEGLGQGVYEQYF. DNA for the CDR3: TGCAGCGTTGAAGGTCTGGGACAGGGGGTTTACGAGCAGTACTTC.

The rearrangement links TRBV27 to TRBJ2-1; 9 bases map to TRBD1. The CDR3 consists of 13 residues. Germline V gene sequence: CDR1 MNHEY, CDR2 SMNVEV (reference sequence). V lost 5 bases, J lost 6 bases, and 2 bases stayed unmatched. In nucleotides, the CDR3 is TGTGCCAGCAGTGAGGACAGGGGCAATGAGCAGTTCTTC. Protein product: CASSEDRGNEQFF.

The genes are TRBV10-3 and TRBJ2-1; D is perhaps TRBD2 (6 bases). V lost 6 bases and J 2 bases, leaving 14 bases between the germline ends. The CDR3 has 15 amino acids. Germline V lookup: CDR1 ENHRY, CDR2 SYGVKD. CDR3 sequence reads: CAISDVAEPYNEQFF. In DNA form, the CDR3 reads TGTGCCATCAGCGACGTAGCGGAACCCTACAATGAGCAGTTCTTC.

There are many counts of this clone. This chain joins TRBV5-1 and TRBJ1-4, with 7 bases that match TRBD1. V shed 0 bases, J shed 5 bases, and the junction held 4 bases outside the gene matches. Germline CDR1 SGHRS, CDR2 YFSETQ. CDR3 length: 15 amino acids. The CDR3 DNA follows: TGCGCCAGCAGCTTGGCTGGGACAGAAAATGAAAAACTGTTTTTT. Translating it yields CASSLAGTENEKLFF.

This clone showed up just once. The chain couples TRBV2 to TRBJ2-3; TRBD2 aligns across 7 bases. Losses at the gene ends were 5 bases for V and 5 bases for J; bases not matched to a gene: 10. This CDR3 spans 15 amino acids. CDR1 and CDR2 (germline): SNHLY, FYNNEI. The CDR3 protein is CASSLVGLVRDTQYF. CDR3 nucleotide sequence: TGTGCCAGCAGTCTAGTCGGACTAGTAAGAGATACGCAGTATTTT.

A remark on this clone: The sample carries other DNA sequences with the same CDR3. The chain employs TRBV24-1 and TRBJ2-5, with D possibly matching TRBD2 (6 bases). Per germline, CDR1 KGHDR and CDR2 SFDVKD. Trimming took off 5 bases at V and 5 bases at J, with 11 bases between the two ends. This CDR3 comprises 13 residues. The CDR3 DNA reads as TGTGCCACCAGTGGGGACCGGGGGGAGACCCAGTACTTC. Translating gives CATSGDRGETQYF.

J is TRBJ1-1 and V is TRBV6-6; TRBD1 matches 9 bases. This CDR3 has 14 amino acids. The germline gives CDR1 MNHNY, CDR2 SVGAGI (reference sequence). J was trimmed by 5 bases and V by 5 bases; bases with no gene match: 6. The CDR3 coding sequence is TGTGCCAGCAGTCTACAGGGGGCGGAGACTGAAGCTTTCTTT. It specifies CASSLQGAETEAFF.

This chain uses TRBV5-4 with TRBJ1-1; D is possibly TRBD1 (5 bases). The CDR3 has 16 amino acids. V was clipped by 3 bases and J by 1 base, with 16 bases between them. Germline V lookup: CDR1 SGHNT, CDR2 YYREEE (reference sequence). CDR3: CASSSVVGRGNTEAFF. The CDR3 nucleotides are TGTGCCAGCAGCTCCGTGGTGGGGCGCGGGAACACTGAAGCTTTCTTT. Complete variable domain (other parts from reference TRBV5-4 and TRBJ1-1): ETGVTQSPTHLIKTRGQQVTLRCSSQSGHNTVSWYQQALGQGPQFIFQYYREEENGRGNFPPRFSGLQFPNYSSELNVNALELDDSALYLCASSSVVGRGNTEAFFGQGTRLTVV.

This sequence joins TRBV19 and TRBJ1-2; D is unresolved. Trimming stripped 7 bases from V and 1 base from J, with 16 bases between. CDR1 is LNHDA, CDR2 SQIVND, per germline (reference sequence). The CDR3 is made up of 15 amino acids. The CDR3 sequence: CASTPRGQVNYGYTF. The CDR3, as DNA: TGTGCCAGTACCCCTCGGGGTCAGGTTAACTATGGCTACACCTTC.

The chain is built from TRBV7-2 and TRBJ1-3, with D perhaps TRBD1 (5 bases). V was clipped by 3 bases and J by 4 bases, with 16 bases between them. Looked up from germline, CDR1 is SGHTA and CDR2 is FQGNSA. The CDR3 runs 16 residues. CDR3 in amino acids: CASSFAGTTAGNTIYF. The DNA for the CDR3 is TGTGCCAGCAGCTTTGCGGGGACGACAGCCGGAAACACCATATATTTT.

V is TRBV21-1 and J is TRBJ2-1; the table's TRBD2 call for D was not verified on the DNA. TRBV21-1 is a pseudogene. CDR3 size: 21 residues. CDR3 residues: CASSKSMYFPSGGDNYNEQFF. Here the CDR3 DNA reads TGTGCCAGCAGCAAAAGTATGTACTTTCCCAGCGGGGGGGATAATTACAATGAGCAGTTCTTC.

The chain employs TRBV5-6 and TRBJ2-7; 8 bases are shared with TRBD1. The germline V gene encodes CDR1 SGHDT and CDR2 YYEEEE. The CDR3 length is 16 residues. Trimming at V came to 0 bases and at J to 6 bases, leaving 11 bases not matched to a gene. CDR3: CASSLGWTGNEGEQYF. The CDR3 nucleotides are TGTGCCAGCAGCTTGGGATGGACAGGGAACGAAGGCGAGCAGTACTTC.

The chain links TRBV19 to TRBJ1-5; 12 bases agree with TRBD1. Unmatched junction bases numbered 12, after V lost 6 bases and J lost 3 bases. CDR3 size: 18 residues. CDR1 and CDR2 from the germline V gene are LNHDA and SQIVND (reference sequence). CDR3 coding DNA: TGTGCCAGTAGGACGGGACAGGGGGCCGCGTTAGACAATCAGCCCCAGCATTTT. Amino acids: CASRTGQGAALDNQPQHF.

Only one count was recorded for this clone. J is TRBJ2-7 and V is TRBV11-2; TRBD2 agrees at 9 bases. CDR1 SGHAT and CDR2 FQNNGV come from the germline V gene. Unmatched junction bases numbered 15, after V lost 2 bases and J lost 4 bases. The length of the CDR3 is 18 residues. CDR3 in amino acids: CASSLYIARLAENYEQYF. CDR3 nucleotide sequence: TGTGCCAGCAGCTTATATATTGCCCGACTAGCGGAAAATTACGAGCAGTACTTC. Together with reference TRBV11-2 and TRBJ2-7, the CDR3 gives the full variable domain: EAGVAQSPRYKIIEKRQSVAFWCNPISGHATLYWYQQILGQGPKLLIQFQNNGVVDDSQLPKDRFSAERLKGVDSTLKIQPAKLEDSAVYLCASSLYIARLAENYEQYFGPGTRLTVT.

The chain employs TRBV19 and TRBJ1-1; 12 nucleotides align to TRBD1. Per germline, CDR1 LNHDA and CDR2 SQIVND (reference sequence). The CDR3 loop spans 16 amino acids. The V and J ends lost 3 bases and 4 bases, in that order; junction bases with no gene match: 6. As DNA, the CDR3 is TGTGCCAGTAGTATGGGGGACAGGGGGCTAGGCACTGAAGCTTTCTTT. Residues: CASSMGDRGLGTEAFF.

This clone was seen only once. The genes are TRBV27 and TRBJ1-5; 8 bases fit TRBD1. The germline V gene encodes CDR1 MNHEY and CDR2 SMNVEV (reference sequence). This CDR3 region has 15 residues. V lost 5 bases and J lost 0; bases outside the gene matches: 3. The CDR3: CASSRTGSSNQPQHF. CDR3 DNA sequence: TGTGCCAGCAGTCGGACAGGGAGTAGCAATCAGCCCCAGCATTTT.

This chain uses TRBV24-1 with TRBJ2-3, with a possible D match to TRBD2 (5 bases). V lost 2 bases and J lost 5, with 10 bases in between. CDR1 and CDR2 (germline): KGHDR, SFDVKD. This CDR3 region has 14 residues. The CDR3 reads CATSDSGMRDTQYF. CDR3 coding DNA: TGTGCCACCAGTGATTCCGGGATGAGAGATACGCAGTATTTT.